This entry lists 20 T cell receptor beta chains sequenced from one sample in a study of T cell clonotyping in hematopoietic cell transplantation. Profiled with immunoSEQ multiplex PCR; TCRdb holds only in-frame clones, not every one. The table has some 5,100 clones, about 84% seen once. The specimen comprised peripheral blood mononuclear cells, sampled 30 days after allogeneic stem cell transplant. These receptors were collected from a male patient between 60 and 69 years old who had an allogeneic stem cell transplant from an unrelated donor, so the T cells may come from the graft donor. Some clones in this sample may be carry-over from other donors' samples.

The chain combines TRBV5-8 with TRBJ2-6; D gene uncertain. The CDR3 covers 15 residues. Trimming left V 5 bases short and J 0 bases short, with 9 bases between. The germline CDR1 and CDR2 sequences are SGHTS and YDEGEE. As DNA, the CDR3 is TGTGCCAGCAGTCCCTATCACTCTGGGGCCAACGTCCTGACTTTC. Translating gives CASSPYHSGANVLTF.

The table lists this clone with a count of one. V is TRBV6-6 and J is TRBJ1-1; TRBD1 is a possible D gene (5 bases). Germline CDR1 reads MNHNY; CDR2 reads SVGAGI (reference sequence). The V gene lost 6 bases and the J gene lost 5 bases, with 13 bases spanning the gap. The CDR3 is 13 residues long. CDR3 in amino acids: CASRGDGGTEAFF. The CDR3 DNA is TGTGCCAGCAGGGGCGACGGGGGAACTGAAGCTTTCTTT.

The chain carries TRBV27 and TRBJ1-1; D is possibly TRBD1 (5 bases). The V and J ends lost 3 bases and 7 bases respectively, with 12 bases between them. Germline-derived CDR1 and CDR2 are MNHEY and SMNVEV (reference sequence). The CDR3 has 13 residues. The CDR3 protein is CASSLRGVGEAFF. CDR3 DNA: TGTGCCAGCAGTTTGCGGGGGGTAGGTGAAGCTTTCTTT.

This chain connects TRBV4-1 to TRBJ2-7, with D possibly matching TRBD1 (6 bases). The germline gives CDR1 MGHRA, CDR2 YSYEKL. CDR3 size: 16 residues. V was clipped by 0 bases and J by 3 bases, with 15 bases between them. The CDR3 is CASSQELQGPFYEQYF. In DNA form, the CDR3 reads TGCGCCAGCAGCCAAGAGCTCCAGGGGCCCTTCTACGAGCAGTACTTC.

This clone appeared a single time. This sequence joins TRBV5-1 and TRBJ2-3, with TRBD2 matching 10 bases. With V trimmed by 1 base and J by 1 base, 3 bases remained unmatched. The CDR3 runs to 16 residues. CDR1 and CDR2 from the germline V gene are SGHRS and YFSETQ. CDR3 amino acids: CASSLWLAGGTDTQYF. CDR3 nucleotides: TGCGCCAGCAGCTTGTGGCTAGCGGGAGGCACAGATACGCAGTATTTT. Based on the CDR3 plus reference TRBV5-1 and TRBJ2-3, the full variable domain is KAGVTQTPRYLIKTRGQQVTLSCSPISGHRSVSWYQQTPGQGLQFLFEYFSETQRNKGNFPGRFSGRQFSNSRSEMNVSTLELGDSALYLCASSLWLAGGTDTQYFGPGTRLTVL.

This clone was counted between two and nine times. V usage is TRBV10-3 and J usage is TRBJ1-4; D not certain. Trimming removed 0 bases from V and 0 bases from J, with 14 bases in between. CDR3 size: 18 residues. The germline V gene has CDR1 ENHRY and CDR2 SYGVKD. This CDR3 reads CAISESRSGRATNEKLFF. The CDR3 bases are TGTGCCATCAGTGAGTCTCGTTCTGGTCGAGCAACTAATGAAAAACTGTTTTTT.

This clone was observed a few times. J is TRBJ1-1 and V is TRBV9, with TRBD1 matching over 9 bases. Germline CDR1 SGDLS, CDR2 YYNGEE. CDR3 length: 14 amino acids. J gave up 1 base and V 5 bases, and 3 bases lay outside the gene matches. The CDR3 nucleotides read TGTGCCAGCAGACCGACAGGGGGGAACACTGAAGCTTTCTTT. Translation: CASRPTGGNTEAFF.

This chain uses TRBV5-1 with TRBJ2-7, with 11 bases matching TRBD1. V lost 8 bases to trimming and J lost 4 bases; unmatched junction nucleotides: 2. Germline V gives CDR1 SGHRS, CDR2 YFSETQ. This CDR3 is 12 amino acids long. The DNA for the CDR3 is TGCGCCAGTGGACAGGGGGCTTACGAGCAGTACTTC. Translation: CASGQGAYEQYF. The entire variable domain, with the rest obtained from reference TRBV5-1 and TRBJ2-7, is as follows: KAGVTQTPRYLIKTRGQQVTLSCSPISGHRSVSWYQQTPGQGLQFLFEYFSETQRNKGNFPGRFSGRQFSNSRSEMNVSTLELGDSALYLCASGQGAYEQYFGPGTRLTVT.

The chain joins TRBV29-1 to TRBJ1-2; no reliable D call. Trimming cost V 6 bases and J 8 bases, with 13 bases left between them. The germline V gene has CDR1 SQVTM and CDR2 ANQGSEA. This CDR3 is 11 amino acids long. For the CDR3, the DNA is TGCAGCGTGGGAGCAGTGGAGGGCTACACCTTC. Its translation is CSVGAVEGYTF.

This chain links TRBV9 with TRBJ2-1; 7 nucleotides agree with TRBD1. Germline lookup yields CDR1 SGDLS and CDR2 YYNGEE. V gave up 2 bases and J gave up 6 bases; unmatched junction bases: 8. The CDR3 sequence is 15 residues long. For the CDR3, the DNA is TGTGCCAGCAGCGTCGCAGGGGGATTTACCAATGAGCAGTTCTTC. Encoded protein: CASSVAGGFTNEQFF.

The gene calls are TRBV30 and TRBJ1-1; D is perhaps TRBD1 (6 bases). This CDR3 has 12 residues. Germline CDR1 reads GTSNPN; CDR2 reads SVGIG (reference sequence). Trimming pared 4 bases from V and 13 bases from J, leaving 19 bases between. The CDR3, as DNA: TGTGCCTGGAATCGAGGGGGGGGGCTTCTTTTCTTT. Encoded protein: CAWNRGGGLLFF.

J is TRBJ1-2 and V is TRBV18; a possible D gene is TRBD1 (5 bases). Looked up from germline, CDR1 is KGHSH and CDR2 is LQKENI. Trimming stripped 2 bases from V and 6 bases from J, with 13 bases between. This CDR3 spans 14 amino acids. The CDR3 region is CASSPRRGDDGYTF. Here the CDR3 DNA reads TGTGCCAGCTCACCAAGGAGAGGGGATGATGGCTACACCTTC.

The chain employs TRBV7-8 and TRBJ2-1, with 8 bases matching TRBD2. Germline V CDR1 and CDR2: SGHVS, FQNEAQ. The CDR3 consists of 15 residues. The V segment lost 6 bases and the J segment 0 bases; nucleotides outside the gene matches: 4. CDR3 residues: CASRSSGSSYNEQFF. CDR3 DNA: TGTGCCAGCAGGTCCAGCGGGAGCTCCTACAATGAGCAGTTCTTC.

The CDR3 nucleotides read TGTGCCAGCAGCTTAGGCCAGCTAGCGGGGGGGCATCGGGTGTTTTTT. It specifies CASSLGQLAGGHRVFF. The chain couples TRBV7-2 to TRBJ2-2; 12 bases match TRBD2. The CDR3 runs to 16 residues. V was pared by 1 base and J by 15 bases, with 12 bases of the junction left unmatched. The germline gives CDR1 SGHTA, CDR2 FQGNSA.

The rearrangement uses TRBV7-3 and TRBJ2-1, with D tentatively TRBD2 (6 bases). From germline, CDR1 is SGHTA and CDR2 FQGTGA. The CDR3 runs 11 residues. V gave up 6 bases and J gave up 9 bases, with 9 bases separating them. The CDR3 region has the DNA TGTGCCAGCAGGTCCGGGAGTGAGCAGTTCTTC. This encodes CASRSGSEQFF.

The chain recombines TRBV6-5 with TRBJ1-6, with 7 positions matching TRBD1. The CDR3 loop spans 14 amino acids. Germline V gene data show CDR1 as MNHEY and CDR2 as SVGAGI. V dropped 6 bases and J dropped 6; count of bases not matched to a gene: 5. Here the CDR3 reads CASRRQGSNSPLHF. The CDR3 DNA reads as TGTGCCAGCAGGAGACAGGGATCTAATTCACCCCTCCACTTT.

This clone was picked up a small number of times. This chain connects TRBV30 to TRBJ2-3, with a tentative D call TRBD1 (5 bases). With 2 bases removed from V and 14 bases from J, the gap between germline ends came to 14 bases. The CDR3 length is 11 residues. Looked up from germline, CDR1 is GTSNPN and CDR2 is SVGIG (reference sequence). The CDR3 DNA is TGTGCCTGGAGTAACCAGGGTATAGCGTATTTT. It yields the protein CAWSNQGIAYF.

The rearrangement uses TRBV10-1 and TRBJ2-3; 10 bases align to TRBD1. Germline V gives CDR1 WNHNN, CDR2 SYGVQD (reference sequence). The CDR3 is 14 residues long. The V gene end was trimmed by 8 bases and the J gene end by 3 bases; junction bases not matched to a gene: 5. The CDR3 sequence is CASREGQGTDTQYF. CDR3 nucleotides: TGCGCCAGCCGAGAGGGACAGGGGACAGATACGCAGTATTTT.

This clone showed up just once. This sequence joins TRBV6-6 and TRBJ2-3, with D unresolved. Trimming removed 5 bases from V and 0 bases from J, with 12 bases in between. CDR1 is MNHNY and CDR2 is SVGAGI in the germline V gene (reference sequence). The CDR3 length is 15 residues. CDR3 DNA sequence: TGTGCCAGCAGTGTCGACTGGGCGAGCACAGATACGCAGTATTTT. Translating gives CASSVDWASTDTQYF.

This clone was picked up a small number of times. The V and J genes are TRBV6-1 and TRBJ2-7; the D is unclear. Trimming pared 7 bases from V and 0 bases from J, leaving 13 bases between. The CDR3 runs to 14 residues. From germline, CDR1 is MNHNS and CDR2 SASEGT. CDR3 protein: CASMRAQSSYEQYF. As DNA, the CDR3 is TGTGCCAGCATGAGAGCCCAGAGCTCCTACGAGCAGTACTTC.